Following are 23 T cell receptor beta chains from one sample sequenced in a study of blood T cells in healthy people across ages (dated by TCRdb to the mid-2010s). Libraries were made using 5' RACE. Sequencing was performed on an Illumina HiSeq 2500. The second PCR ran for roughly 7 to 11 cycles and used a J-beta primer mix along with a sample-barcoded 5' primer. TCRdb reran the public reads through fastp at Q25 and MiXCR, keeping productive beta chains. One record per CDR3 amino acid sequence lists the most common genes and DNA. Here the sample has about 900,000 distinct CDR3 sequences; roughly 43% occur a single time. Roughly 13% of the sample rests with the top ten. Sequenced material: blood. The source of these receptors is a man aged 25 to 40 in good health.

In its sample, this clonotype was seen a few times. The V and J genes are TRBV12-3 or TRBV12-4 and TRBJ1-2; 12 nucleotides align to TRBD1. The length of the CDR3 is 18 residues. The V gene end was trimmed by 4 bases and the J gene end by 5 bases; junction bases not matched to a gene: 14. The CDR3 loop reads CASSSLDPGQGAEYGYTF. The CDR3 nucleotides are TGTGCCAGCAGTTCGTTGGATCCGGGACAGGGGGCAGAATATGGCTACACCTTC.

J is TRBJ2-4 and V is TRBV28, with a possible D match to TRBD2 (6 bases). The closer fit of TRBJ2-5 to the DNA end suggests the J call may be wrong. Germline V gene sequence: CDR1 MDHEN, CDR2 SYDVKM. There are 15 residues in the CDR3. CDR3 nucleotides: TGTGCCAGCCATTTTCCCGGGGGAGTACAAGAGACCCAGTACTTC. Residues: CASHFPGGVQETQYF.

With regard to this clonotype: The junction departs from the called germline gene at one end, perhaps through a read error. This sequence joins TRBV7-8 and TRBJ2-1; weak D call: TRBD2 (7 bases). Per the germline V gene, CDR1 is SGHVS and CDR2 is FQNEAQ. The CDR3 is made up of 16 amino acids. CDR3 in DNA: TGTGCCAGCAGCTCCCTGGAGGGGGGGAAGCACAAAGAGCAGTTCTTC. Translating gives CASSSLEGGKHKEQFF.

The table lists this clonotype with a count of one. The CDR3 sequence: CASIQGTFSYNEQYF. The CDR3 DNA is TGTGCCAGCATCCAAGGGACATTTTCCTACAATGAGCAGTACTTC. The chain is built from TRBV7-2 and TRBJ2-7; the D gene is possibly TRBD1 (6 bases). In germline, CDR1 is SGHTA, CDR2 FQGNSA. The length of the CDR3 is 15 residues. Trimming shortened V by 7 bases and J by 7 bases, and 23 bases separated the two germline ends.

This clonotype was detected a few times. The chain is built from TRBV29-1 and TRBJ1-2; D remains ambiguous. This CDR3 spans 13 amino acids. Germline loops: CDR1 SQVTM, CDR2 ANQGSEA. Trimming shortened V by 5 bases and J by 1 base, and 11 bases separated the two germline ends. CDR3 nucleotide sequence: TGCAGCGTTAATGTAGGGTTTAACTATGGCTACACCTTC. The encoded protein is CSVNVGFNYGYTF.

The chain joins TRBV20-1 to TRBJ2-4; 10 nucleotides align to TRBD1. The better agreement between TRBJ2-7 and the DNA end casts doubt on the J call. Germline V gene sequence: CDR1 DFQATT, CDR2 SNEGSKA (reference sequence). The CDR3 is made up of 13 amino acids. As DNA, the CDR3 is TGCAGTGCCGACCGGGACAGGGGTAACGAGCAGTACTTC. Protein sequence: CSADRDRGNEQYF.

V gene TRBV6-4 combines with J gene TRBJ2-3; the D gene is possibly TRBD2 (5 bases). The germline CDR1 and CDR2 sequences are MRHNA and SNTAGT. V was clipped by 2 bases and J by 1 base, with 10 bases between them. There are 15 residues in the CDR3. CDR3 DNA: TGTGCCAGCAGTGACGAGCCGGAGGGCACAGATACGCAGTATTTT. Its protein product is CASSDEPEGTDTQYF.

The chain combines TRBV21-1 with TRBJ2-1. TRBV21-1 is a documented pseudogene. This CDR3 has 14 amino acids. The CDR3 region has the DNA TGTGCCAGCAGCAAAGGGGATGACTACAATGAGCAGTTCTTC. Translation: CASSKGDDYNEQFF.

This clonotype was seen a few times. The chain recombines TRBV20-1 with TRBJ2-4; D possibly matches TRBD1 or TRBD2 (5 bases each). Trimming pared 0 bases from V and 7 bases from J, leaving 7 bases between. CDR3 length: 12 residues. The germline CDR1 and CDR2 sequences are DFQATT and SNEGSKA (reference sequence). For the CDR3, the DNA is TGCAGTGCTAGAGACAGGGAGAACATTCAGTACTTC. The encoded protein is CSARDRENIQYF.

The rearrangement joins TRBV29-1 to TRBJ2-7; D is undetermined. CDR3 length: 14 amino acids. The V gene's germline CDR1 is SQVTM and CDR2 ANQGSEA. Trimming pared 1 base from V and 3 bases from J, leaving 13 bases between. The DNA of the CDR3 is TGCAGCGTTGAAGTAGGGTCAGTGGGCTACGAGCAGTACTTC. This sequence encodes CSVEVGSVGYEQYF.

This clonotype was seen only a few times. The CDR3: CASSPRDSLGTQYF. For the CDR3, the DNA is TGTGCCAGCAGCCCGCGGGACTCCCTGGGGACCCAGTACTTC. The chain carries TRBV7-3 and TRBJ2-5; D perhaps matches TRBD2 (6 bases). The germline V gene has CDR1 SGHTA and CDR2 FQGTGA. The CDR3 sequence is 14 residues long. Trimming removed 5 bases at V and 7 bases at J, with 17 bases between.

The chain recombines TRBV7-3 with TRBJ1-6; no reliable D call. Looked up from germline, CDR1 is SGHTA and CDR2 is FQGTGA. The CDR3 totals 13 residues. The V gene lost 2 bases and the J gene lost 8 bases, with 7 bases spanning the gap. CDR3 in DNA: TGTGCCAGCAGCTTAGGATCCTATTCACCCCTCCACTTT. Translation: CASSLGSYSPLHF.

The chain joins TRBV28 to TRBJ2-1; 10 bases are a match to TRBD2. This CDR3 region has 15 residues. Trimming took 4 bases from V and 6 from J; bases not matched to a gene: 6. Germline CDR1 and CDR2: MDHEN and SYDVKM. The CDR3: CASSSGLAALNEQFF. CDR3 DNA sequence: TGTGCCAGCAGTTCCGGACTAGCGGCGCTCAATGAGCAGTTCTTC.

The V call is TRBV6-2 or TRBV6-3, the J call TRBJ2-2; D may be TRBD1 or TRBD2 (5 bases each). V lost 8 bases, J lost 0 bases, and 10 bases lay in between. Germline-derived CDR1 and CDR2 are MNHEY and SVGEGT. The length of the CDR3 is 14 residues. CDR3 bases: TGTGCCAGCCGGGGCTACGCGAACACCGGGGAGCTGTTTTTT. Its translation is CASRGYANTGELFF.

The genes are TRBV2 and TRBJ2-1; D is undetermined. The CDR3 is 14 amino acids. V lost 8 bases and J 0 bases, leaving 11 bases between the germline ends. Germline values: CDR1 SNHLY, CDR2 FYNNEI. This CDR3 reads CASLDKSSYNEQFF. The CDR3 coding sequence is TGTGCCAGCTTAGACAAGAGCTCCTACAATGAGCAGTTCTTC.

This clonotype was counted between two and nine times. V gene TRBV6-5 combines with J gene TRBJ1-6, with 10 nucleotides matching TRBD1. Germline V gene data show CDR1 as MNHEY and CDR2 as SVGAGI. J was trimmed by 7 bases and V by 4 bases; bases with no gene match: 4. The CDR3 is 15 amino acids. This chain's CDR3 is CASSSGDRGNSPLHF. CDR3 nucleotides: TGTGCCAGCAGTTCCGGGGACAGGGGAAATTCACCCCTCCACTTT.

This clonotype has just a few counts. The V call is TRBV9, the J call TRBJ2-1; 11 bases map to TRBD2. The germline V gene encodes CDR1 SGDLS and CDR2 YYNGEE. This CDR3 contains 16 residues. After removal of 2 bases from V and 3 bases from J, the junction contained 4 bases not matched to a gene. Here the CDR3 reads CASSVTSGAIYNEQFF. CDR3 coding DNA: TGTGCCAGCAGCGTGACTAGCGGGGCCATCTACAATGAGCAGTTCTTC.

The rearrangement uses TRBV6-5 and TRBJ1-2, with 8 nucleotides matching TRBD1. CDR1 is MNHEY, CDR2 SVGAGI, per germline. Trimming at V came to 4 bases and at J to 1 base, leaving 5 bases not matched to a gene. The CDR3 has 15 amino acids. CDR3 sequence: CASSLQGGYNYGYTF. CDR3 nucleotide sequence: TGTGCCAGCAGTTTACAGGGGGGATATAACTATGGCTACACCTTC.

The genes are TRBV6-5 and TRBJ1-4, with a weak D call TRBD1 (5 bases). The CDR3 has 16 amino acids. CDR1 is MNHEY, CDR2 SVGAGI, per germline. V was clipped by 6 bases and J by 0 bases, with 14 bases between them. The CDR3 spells CASRASGAATNEKLFF. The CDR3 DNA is TGTGCCAGCAGGGCCTCTGGGGCCGCAACTAATGAAAAACTGTTTTTT.

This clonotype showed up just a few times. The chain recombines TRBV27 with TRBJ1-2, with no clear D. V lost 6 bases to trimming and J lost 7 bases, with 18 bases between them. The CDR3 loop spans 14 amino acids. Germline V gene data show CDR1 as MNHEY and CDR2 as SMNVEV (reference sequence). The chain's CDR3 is CASRYDGLVGGYTF. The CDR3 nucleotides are TGTGCCAGCAGATATGACGGGCTTGTCGGTGGCTACACCTTC.

The chain's CDR3 is CSARASGENTDTQYF. The CDR3 DNA sequence: TGCAGTGCTAGAGCAAGCGGGGAAAACACAGATACGCAGTATTTT. The chain links TRBV20-1 to TRBJ2-3; 7 nucleotides align to TRBD2. The germline V gene has CDR1 DFQATT and CDR2 SNEGSKA (reference sequence). The J segment lost 2 bases and the V segment lost 1 base, leaving 6 bases of the junction unmatched. CDR3 length equals 15 residues.

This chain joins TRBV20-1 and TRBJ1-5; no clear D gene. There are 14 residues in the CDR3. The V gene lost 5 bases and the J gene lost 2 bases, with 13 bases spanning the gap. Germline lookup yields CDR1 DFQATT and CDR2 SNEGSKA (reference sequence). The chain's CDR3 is CSASTLQGNQPQHF. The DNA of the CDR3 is TGCAGTGCTTCGACTCTACAAGGCAATCAGCCCCAGCATTTT.

The CDR3 bases are TGTGCCAGCAGCCAAGGGGGTCAGGGTGCTAATGAAAAACTGTTTTTT. It translates to CASSQGGQGANEKLFF. The chain links TRBV4-2 to TRBJ1-4, with D possibly TRBD1 on 5 matching bases. The CDR3 covers 16 residues. CDR1 and CDR2 from the germline V gene are LGHNA and YNFKEQ. V was pared by 1 base and J by 3 bases, with 12 bases between.